Below, 10 T cell receptor beta chains from the same sample are listed, as sequenced in a study of T cells expressing NK-cell markers. For each CDR3 protein, TCRdb gives one entry from its re-call of the 5' RACE reads, without DNA. Recorded for this sample: around 380,000 distinct CDR3 sequences. Specimen: blood T cells: a sorted CD56 or NKG2C T cell subset, CD4+ or CD8+ T cells, or bulk PBMC T cells (not recorded which). The receptors shown here come from a woman aged 45 to 65 in good health.

The rearrangement joins TRBV27 to TRBJ1-6; TCRdb lists TRBD1, though no DNA is available to test this call. The CDR3 loop spans 14 amino acids. CDR1 and CDR2 from the germline V gene are MNHEY and SMNVEV (reference sequence). This CDR3 reads CASSPRDRNSPLHF.

The chain links TRBV7-9 to TRBJ2-1. The CDR3 runs 12 residues. In germline, CDR1 is SEHNR, CDR2 FQNEAQ (reference sequence). CDR3 in amino acids: CASSARWDEQFF.

The chain carries TRBV7-8 and TRBJ1-5; the TRBD1 assignment by TCRdb is unverifiable without DNA. The germline V gene encodes CDR1 SGHVS and CDR2 FQNEAQ. The CDR3 runs 15 residues. This CDR3 is CASSEGQFSNQPQHF.

The chain couples TRBV10-3 to TRBJ1-5. The CDR3 contains 16 residues. CDR1 is ENHRY, CDR2 SYGVKD, per germline. The CDR3 is CAISEKQGGDNQPQHF.

CDR3 region: CASSSRTSARNEQFF. The chain employs TRBV7-3 and TRBJ2-1; TCRdb's D gene call, TRBD2, goes unchecked for lack of DNA. The CDR3 is 15 amino acids. Germline V gives CDR1 SGHTA, CDR2 FQGTGA.

The J gene is TRBJ1-1, the V gene TRBV20-1. CDR1 DFQATT and CDR2 SNEGSKA come from the germline V gene (reference sequence). The CDR3 extends over 13 amino acids. The CDR3 here is CSARDMGGGEAFF.

This chain joins TRBV12-2 and TRBJ2-3. TRBV12-2 is given as a pseudogene. This CDR3 has 16 residues. The CDR3 reads CASRLAPKARTDTQYF.

The V call is TRBV20-1, the J call TRBJ2-2; with no DNA, the TCRdb D assignment of TRBD1 cannot be verified. The CDR3 has 15 amino acids. Germline CDR1 and CDR2: DFQATT and SNEGSKA (reference sequence). CDR3 sequence: CSARDGGSRTGELFF.

This rearrangement joins TRBV19 to TRBJ2-7; TCRdb picks TRBD1, but there is no DNA to check that call. There are 12 residues in the CDR3. Germline V lookup: CDR1 LNHDA, CDR2 SQIVND (reference sequence). CDR3: CASSPSGTEQYF.

V is TRBV6-6 and J is TRBJ2-1; the D gene TCRdb calls, TRBD2, cannot be checked with no DNA. CDR3 length equals 17 residues. Germline V gives CDR1 MNHNY, CDR2 SVGAGI (reference sequence). The CDR3 loop is CASSYTRLANSYNEQFF.